This T cell receptor (beta chain) was profiled in a study of human T cells and chemical hapten exposure. Findings and caveats of the study: TCRs above 1 in 1000 frequency did not change with DPC sensitization. It was expanded TCRs that formed significantly more large CDR3 similarity clusters than controls did.

TCRdb analysed the RACE reads with MiXCR anew, one entry per CDR3 protein. The table includes 65,000 to 100,000 distinct CDR3 sequences, about 6.3% detected once. This clonotype was seen at least ten times. Antigen unknown. The CDR3 spans 12 residues. Trimming took 6 bases from V and 8 from J, leaving 11 bases between them. The time point denotes: patch test 2, 6 weeks after DPC sensitization. Sample treatment: therapeutic diphenylcyclopropenone sensitization with weekly scalp DPC. Unfractionated whole blood yielded the extracted total RNA. The chain has TRBV12-3 or TRBV12-4 and TRBJ2-1; the D is unclear. The TCR sequence derives from a woman under 40 with alopecia areata. Some clones in this sample may be carry-over from other donors' samples. The source was whole blood, collected in connection with sensitization to the hapten diphenylcyclopropenone (DPC). For the CDR3, the DNA is TGTGCCAGCAGATTTTGGGCTGATGAGCAGTTCTTC. This sequence encodes CASRFWADEQFF.